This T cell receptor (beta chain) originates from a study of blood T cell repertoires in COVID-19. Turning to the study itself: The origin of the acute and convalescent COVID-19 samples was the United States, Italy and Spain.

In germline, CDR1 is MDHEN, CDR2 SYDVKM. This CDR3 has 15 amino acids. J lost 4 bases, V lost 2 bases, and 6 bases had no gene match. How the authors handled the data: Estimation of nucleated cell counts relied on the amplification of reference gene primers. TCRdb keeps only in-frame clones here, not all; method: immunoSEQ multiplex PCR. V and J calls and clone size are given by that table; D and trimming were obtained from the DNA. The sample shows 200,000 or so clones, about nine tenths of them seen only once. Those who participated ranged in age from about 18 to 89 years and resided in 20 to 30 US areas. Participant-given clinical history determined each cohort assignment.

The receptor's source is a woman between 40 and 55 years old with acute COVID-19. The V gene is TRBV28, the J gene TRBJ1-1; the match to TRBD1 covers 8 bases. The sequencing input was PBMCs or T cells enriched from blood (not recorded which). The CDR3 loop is CASSLVYRGGTEAFF. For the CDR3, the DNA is TGTGCCAGCAGTTTAGTCTACAGGGGGGGCACTGAAGCTTTCTTT.